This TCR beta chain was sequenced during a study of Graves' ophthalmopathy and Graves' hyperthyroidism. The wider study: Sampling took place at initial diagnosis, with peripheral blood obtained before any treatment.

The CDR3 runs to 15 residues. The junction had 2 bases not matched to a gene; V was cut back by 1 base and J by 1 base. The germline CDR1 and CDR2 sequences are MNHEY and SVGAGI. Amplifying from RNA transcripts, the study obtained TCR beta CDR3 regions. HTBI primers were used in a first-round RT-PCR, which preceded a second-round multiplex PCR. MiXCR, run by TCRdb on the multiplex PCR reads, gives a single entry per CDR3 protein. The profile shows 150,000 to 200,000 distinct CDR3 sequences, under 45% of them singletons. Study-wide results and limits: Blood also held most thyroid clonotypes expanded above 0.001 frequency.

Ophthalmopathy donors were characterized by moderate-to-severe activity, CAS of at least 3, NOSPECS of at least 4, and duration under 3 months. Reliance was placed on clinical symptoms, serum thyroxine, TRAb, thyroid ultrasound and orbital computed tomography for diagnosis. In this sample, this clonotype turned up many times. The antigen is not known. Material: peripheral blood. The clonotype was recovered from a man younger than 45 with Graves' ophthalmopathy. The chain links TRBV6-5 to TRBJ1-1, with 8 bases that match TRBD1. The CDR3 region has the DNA TGTGCCAGCAGTTACTTTGGACAGGGGAACACTGAAGCTTTCTTT. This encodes CASSYFGQGNTEAFF.